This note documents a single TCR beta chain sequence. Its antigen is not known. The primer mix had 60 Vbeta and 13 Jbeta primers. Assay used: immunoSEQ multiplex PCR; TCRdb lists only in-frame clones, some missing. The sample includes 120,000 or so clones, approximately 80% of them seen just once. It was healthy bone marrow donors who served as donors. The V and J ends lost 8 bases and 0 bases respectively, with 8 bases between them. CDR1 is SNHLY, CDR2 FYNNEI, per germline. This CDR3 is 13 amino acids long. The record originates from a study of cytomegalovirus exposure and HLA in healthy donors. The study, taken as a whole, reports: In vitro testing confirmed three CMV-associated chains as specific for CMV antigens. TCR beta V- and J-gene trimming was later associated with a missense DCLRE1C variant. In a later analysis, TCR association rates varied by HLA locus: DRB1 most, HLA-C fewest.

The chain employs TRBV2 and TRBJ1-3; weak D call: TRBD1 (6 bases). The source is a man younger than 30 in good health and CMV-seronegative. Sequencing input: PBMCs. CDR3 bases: TGTGCCAGCCGACAGGACTCTGGAAACACCATATATTTT. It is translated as CASRQDSGNTIYF.